A single sample gave rise to the 11 T cell receptor beta chains below, sequenced in a study of tumor-infiltrating lymphocytes in oesophageal squamous cell carcinoma. Via MiXCR, TCRdb re-called the PCR reads, giving one row per CDR3 protein. This table has about 10,000 distinct CDR3 sequences, around 58% appearing once. The sequencing input was esophageal tumor tissue. The source of these receptors is a female donor with esophageal squamous cell carcinoma.

The chain recombines TRBV7-2 with TRBJ1-2, with 7 bases lining up with TRBD1. V shed 0 bases, J shed 2 bases, and the junction held 3 bases outside the gene matches. The CDR3 runs to 15 residues. Germline assignment: CDR1 SGHTA and CDR2 FQGNSA. DNA of the CDR3: TGTGCCAGCAGCTTAGCGAGGGGACAGAACTATGGCTACACCTTC. This encodes CASSLARGQNYGYTF. The whole variable domain, remainder taken from reference TRBV7-2 and TRBJ1-2, is GAGVSQSPSNKVTEKGKDVELRCDPISGHTALYWYRQSLGQGLEFLIYFQGNSAPDKSGLPSDRFSAERTGGSVSTLTIQRTQQEDSAVYLCASSLARGQNYGYTFGSGTRLTVV.

This clonotype has just one count. The V gene is TRBV7-3, the J gene TRBJ2-5; the D is unclear. The DNA end lines up better with TRBJ2-7; the J call may be wrong. Germline V lookup: CDR1 SGHTA, CDR2 FQGTGA. The CDR3 has 13 amino acids. This chain's CDR3 is CASSVSRANEQYF. CDR3 nucleotides: TGTGCCAGCAGCGTAAGCCGGGCTAACGAGCAGTACTTC.

This clonotype was observed many times. The rearrangement links TRBV7-3 to TRBJ2-3; a possible D gene is TRBD2 (6 bases). The germline V gene encodes CDR1 SGHTA and CDR2 FQGTGA. The CDR3 totals 15 residues. V was clipped by 1 base and J by 4 bases, with 12 bases between them. The CDR3 reads CASSLSGPGADTQYF. For the CDR3, the DNA is TGTGCCAGCAGCTTAAGTGGCCCGGGGGCAGATACGCAGTATTTT.

This clonotype has only one observation. This chain joins TRBV12-3 or TRBV12-4 and TRBJ1-2; 7 bases align to TRBD1. The junction had 13 bases not matched to a gene; V was cut back by 7 bases and J by 8 bases. The CDR3 totals 14 residues. This CDR3 reads CASNEAGGWSGYTF. The CDR3 DNA sequence: TGTGCCAGCAACGAGGCAGGGGGTTGGAGCGGCTACACCTTC.

This clonotype has a count of ten or more. The J gene is TRBJ2-3, the V gene TRBV2; possible D gene TRBD2, 6 bases. CDR1 is SNHLY, CDR2 FYNNEI, per germline. Trimming removed 6 bases at V and 2 bases at J, with 15 bases between. This CDR3 has 15 residues. The CDR3 bases are TGTGCCAGCAGCGGGGACTTCCCCTACACAGATACGCAGTATTTT. This gives the protein CASSGDFPYTDTQYF.

This clonotype was observed a few times. The genes are TRBV5-4 and TRBJ1-1; D is unclear. CDR3 length equals 14 residues. Germline V gives CDR1 SGHNT, CDR2 YYREEE (reference sequence). V lost 5 bases and J 1 base, leaving 12 bases between the germline ends. The CDR3 is CASSPARENTEAFF. CDR3 sequence (DNA): TGTGCCAGCAGTCCCGCGAGGGAGAACACTGAAGCTTTCTTT.

The rearrangement joins TRBV7-2 to TRBJ2-5; the match to TRBD1 covers 10 bases. Matching the DNA end better, TRBJ2-7 makes the J call doubtful. The CDR3 runs to 14 residues. CDR1 and CDR2 from the germline V gene are SGHTA and FQGNSA. The CDR3 DNA follows: TGTGCCAGCAGCTTGGACAGGGGGTACTACGAGCAGTACTTC. This translates into CASSLDRGYYEQYF.

Many counts were recorded for this clonotype. This sequence joins TRBV7-9 and TRBJ2-7, with 10 bases matching TRBD1. CDR1 and CDR2 (germline): SEHNR, FQNEAQ (reference sequence). The CDR3 spans 15 residues. The ends lost 5 bases at V and 0 bases at J; junction bases unmatched: 4. The CDR3 coding sequence is TGTGCCAGCAGCAACCGGGACAGGGGCTCCTACGAGCAGTACTTC. This codes for CASSNRDRGSYEQYF.

The chain joins TRBV11-2 to TRBJ2-7, with TRBD2 matching over 8 bases. Germline V gene lookup returns CDR1 SGHAT and CDR2 FQNNGV. J was trimmed by 7 bases and V by 2 bases; bases with no gene match: 10. This CDR3 is 15 amino acids long. In nucleotides, the CDR3 is TGTGCCAGCAGCTTAAGGCAAGCGGGAGAGCGGGAGCAGTACTTC. Its translation is CASSLRQAGEREQYF.

V is TRBV7-3 and J is TRBJ2-6; a possible D gene is TRBD2 (6 bases). Judging by the DNA end, TRBJ2-4 fits better; the J call may be wrong. CDR1 and CDR2 from the germline V gene are SGHTA and FQGTGA. This CDR3 has 15 amino acids. The CDR3, as DNA: TGTGCCAGCAGCCCACCCGGGGGACGCAAAAACATTCAGTACTTC. It encodes CASSPPGGRKNIQYF.

In nucleotides, the CDR3 is TGTGCCAGCTCAAGGGACTTCAGCTCCTACGAGCAGTACTTC. Its translation: CASSRDFSSYEQYF. This chain uses TRBV6-1 with TRBJ2-7; D is possibly TRBD2 (6 bases). The V gene's germline CDR1 is MNHNS and CDR2 SASEGT. The CDR3 has 14 amino acids. V lost 8 bases and J lost 0, with 14 bases in between.